This T cell receptor (beta chain) was profiled in a study of shared clonotypes between healthy human individuals. About the research overall: Participating donors consisted of two women and three men aged 18 to 49.

Around 90 million PBMCs per unsorted sample were used for genomic DNA. The authors split each subset's genomic DNA evenly across several immunoSEQ plates. Unsorted PBMC replicate PCRs drew on around 310 ng DNA, representing some 32,000 T cell genomes. Using immunoSEQ multiplex PCR, the repertoire was profiled, and TCRdb retains in-frame clones only, with some absent. Of some 500,000 clones listed, around 79% are singletons. Trimming removed 4 bases from V and 4 bases from J; junction bases left unmatched: 7. The CDR3 extends over 16 amino acids. CDR1 is SGHRS and CDR2 is YFSETQ in the germline V gene.

This sequence joins TRBV5-1 and TRBJ2-7, with 14 bases that match TRBD2. The sequence was collected from a woman in her thirties or forties in good health. Some clones in this sample may be carry-over from other donors' samples. Sequencing used PBMCs. In DNA form, the CDR3 reads TGCGCCAGCAGCCCGGGACTAGCGGGAGTAATTTACGAGCAGTACTTC. This codes for CASSPGLAGVIYEQYF.